Listed below are T cell receptor beta chains from one sample, sequenced in a study of identical twins. TCRdb itself ran the 5' RACE reads through MiXCR, one entry per CDR3 protein. This sample has hundreds of thousands of distinct CDR3 sequences, with less than 7% found just once. The specimen was naive T cells sorted from blood. These receptors originate from a man younger than 35 in good health. The CDR3 runs from the conserved cysteine through the conserved F or W. Each record gives: clone size, D gene, J gene, V gene, CDR3 protein, CDR3 DNA. D genes are given only for firm matches. Size tells how often a clone was seen (once, few, many) or the class of an expanded clone, and some rows leave it out.

many,NA,TRBJ1-1,TRBV25-1,CASSDDRFLNTEAFF,TGTGCCAGCAGTGATGACAGGTTCTTAAACACTGAAGCTTTCTTT
NA,NA,TRBJ2-5,TRBV7-2,CASSLVWGASETQYF,TGTGCCAGCAGCTTAGTATGGGGGGCGTCCGAGACCCAGTACTTC
many,NA,TRBJ2-2,TRBV27,CASKSGLRTGELFF,TGTGCCAGCAAGTCCGGGCTCCGCACCGGGGAGCTGTTTTTT
few,NA,TRBJ1-6,TRBV6-1,CASLGEGSNSPLHF,TGTGCCAGCCTCGGGGAGGGATCGAATTCACCCCTCCACTTT
many,NA,TRBJ2-5,TRBV6-5,CASSYSRGYETQYF,TGTGCCAGCAGTTACTCGAGAGGGTACGAGACCCAGTACTTC
many,TRBD2,TRBJ2-7,TRBV3-1,CASSQRGSYEQYF,TGTGCCAGCAGCCAGCGGGGGAGTTACGAGCAGTACTTC
NA,NA,TRBJ2-3,TRBV29-1,CSVAAAADTQYF,TGCAGCGTGGCAGCTGCGGCAGATACGCAGTATTTT
many,NA,TRBJ2-2,TRBV20-1,CSARDIIGRNTGELFF,TGCAGTGCTAGAGATATTATTGGACGGAACACCGGGGAGCTGTTTTTT
few,TRBD1,TRBJ2-7,TRBV6-5,CASSYSTGAGEQYF,TGTGCCAGCAGTTACTCGACAGGGGCGGGCGAGCAGTACTTC
NA,NA,TRBJ1-1,TRBV27,CASSPTAMNTEAFF,TGTGCCAGCAGTCCGACAGCTATGAACACTGAAGCTTTCTTT
many,NA,TRBJ2-7,TRBV5-1,CASSLVSFEGEQYF,TGCGCCAGCAGCTTGGTTTCCTTCGAGGGCGAGCAGTACTTC
few,TRBD2,TRBJ2-5,TRBV12-3/TRBV12-4,CASNRREAPGTQYF,TGTGCCAGCAATCGGCGGGAGGCCCCTGGGACCCAGTACTTC
many,NA,TRBJ1-3,TRBV7-8,CASSLLGNTIYF,TGTGCCAGCAGCTTGTTGGGGAACACCATATATTTT
many,TRBD1,TRBJ2-7,TRBV29-1,CSAISGQGPNEQYF,TGCAGCGCGATATCGGGACAGGGGCCCAACGAGCAGTACTTC
many,NA,TRBJ2-1,TRBV28,CASRPRDGAYNEQFF,TGTGCCAGCAGGCCCCGGGACGGCGCCTACAATGAGCAGTTCTTC
many,NA,TRBJ2-1,TRBV20-1,CSARALRVGGNEQFF,TGCAGTGCTAGAGCTCTAAGGGTAGGGGGCAATGAGCAGTTCTTC
NA,TRBD2,TRBJ2-1,TRBV7-8,CASSLSPGLADNEQFF,TGTGCCAGCAGCTTATCCCCGGGACTAGCGGACAATGAGCAGTTCTTC
few,TRBD2,TRBJ2-5,TRBV12-3/TRBV12-4,CASSLAREGGPEETQYF,TGTGCCAGCAGTTTAGCGCGGGAGGGAGGGCCTGAAGAGACCCAGTACTTC
many,NA,TRBJ2-1,TRBV27,CASSLARRYEQFF,TGTGCCAGCAGTTTAGCCCGGCGCTATGAGCAGTTCTTC
NA,NA,TRBJ2-2,TRBV7-6,CASSPRVLAGTGELFF,TGTGCCAGCAGCCCGCGGGTTCTAGCAGGCACCGGGGAGCTGTTTTTT
NA,TRBD2,TRBJ2-1,TRBV2,CASSEASGFYNEQFF,TGTGCCAGCAGTGAAGCTAGCGGGTTCTACAATGAGCAGTTCTTC
many,TRBD2,TRBJ2-1,TRBV20-1,CSARARLAGIYNEQFF,TGCAGTGCTAGAGCTAGACTAGCGGGGATCTACAATGAGCAGTTCTTC
many,NA,TRBJ2-7,TRBV6-2/TRBV6-3,CASSYGRPGSGEQYF,TGTGCCAGCAGTTATGGAAGGCCTGGGTCTGGCGAGCAGTACTTC
few,NA,TRBJ1-1,TRBV5-1,CASSLAGTTATEAFF,TGCGCCAGCAGCTTGGCGGGGACGACAGCCACTGAAGCTTTCTTT
few,TRBD1,TRBJ2-1,TRBV24-1,CATSDSGTGRNEQFF,TGTGCCACCAGTGACTCCGGGACAGGGCGCAATGAGCAGTTCTTC
NA,NA,TRBJ1-4,TRBV7-2,CASSLMAGTTEKLFF,TGTGCCAGCAGCTTAATGGCAGGGACGACTGAAAAACTGTTTTTT
NA,TRBD1,TRBJ2-3,TRBV11-3,CASSYTGTGGPDTQYF,TGTGCCAGCAGCTACACCGGGACAGGGGGCCCAGATACGCAGTATTTT
NA,TRBD2,TRBJ2-3,TRBV29-1,CSVSSGYTDTQYF,TGCAGCGTTTCTAGCGGATACACAGATACGCAGTATTTT
many,TRBD2,TRBJ2-6,TRBV10-2,CASSDAGEDGANVLTF,TGCGCCAGCAGTGATGCGGGAGAAGATGGGGCCAACGTCCTGACTTTC
many,TRBD2,TRBJ2-3,TRBV11-2,CATVLAGRGTDTQYF,TGTGCTACCGTCCTAGCGGGAAGGGGGACAGATACGCAGTATTTT
many,TRBD1,TRBJ2-7,TRBV6-2/TRBV6-3,CASSYWTGDYEQYF,TGTGCCAGCAGTTACTGGACAGGGGACTACGAGCAGTACTTC
NA,NA,TRBJ1-6,TRBV7-8,CASSLALSRSSYNSPLHF,TGTGCCAGCAGCTTAGCGCTAAGCAGGAGCTCCTATAATTCACCCCTCCACTTT
NA,TRBD1,TRBJ2-2,TRBV25-1,CASSASTGKSGELFF,TGTGCCAGCAGTGCTTCGACAGGGAAATCCGGGGAGCTGTTTTTT
few,NA,TRBJ2-5,TRBV10-3,CAISSGAETQYF,TGTGCCATCAGTTCGGGGGCCGAGACCCAGTACTTC
few,NA,TRBJ2-1,TRBV29-1,CSVRTEETYNEQFF,TGCAGCGTGCGGACAGAGGAGACCTACAATGAGCAGTTCTTC
few,TRBD1,TRBJ1-6,TRBV28,CASRRDSQYNSPLHF,TGTGCCAGCAGGCGGGACAGCCAATATAATTCACCCCTCCACTTT
many,NA,TRBJ1-5,TRBV29-1,CSARRGSTVRQPQHF,TGCAGCGCCCGGAGGGGAAGTACCGTTCGGCAGCCCCAGCATTTT
NA,NA,TRBJ2-1,TRBV12-3/TRBV12-4,CASSGGLSEQFF,TGTGCCAGCAGTGGAGGACTGAGCGAGCAGTTCTTC
many,TRBD2,TRBJ2-1,TRBV24-1,CATSDLESRTSGRVELNEQFF,TGTGCCACCAGTGATTTGGAGTCCAGAACTAGCGGGAGGGTTGAATTGAATGAGCAGTTCTTC
many,NA,TRBJ2-1,TRBV12-3/TRBV12-4,CASSPSVSGWNNEQFF,TGTGCCAGCAGTCCGTCCGTAAGCGGTTGGAACAATGAGCAGTTCTTC
NA,TRBD1,TRBJ2-7,TRBV7-9,CASSLAGTVPSEQYF,TGTGCCAGCAGCTTAGCCGGGACAGTGCCTTCTGAGCAGTACTTC
many,TRBD1,TRBJ1-1,TRBV7-9,CASSQDRVGEAFF,TGTGCCAGCAGCCAAGACAGGGTGGGTGAAGCTTTCTTT
few,TRBD1,TRBJ2-5,TRBV12-3/TRBV12-4,CASSTDRDRLPETQYF,TGTGCCAGCAGTACAGACCGGGACAGATTACCCGAGACCCAGTACTTC
NA,NA,TRBJ2-1,TRBV20-1,CSARPVLNYNEQFF,TGCAGTGCTAGACCGGTACTTAACTACAATGAGCAGTTCTTC
many,NA,TRBJ2-3,TRBV24-1,CATSDTGASTDTQYF,TGTGCCACCAGTGATACCGGGGCCAGCACAGATACGCAGTATTTT
many,NA,TRBJ2-3,TRBV12-3/TRBV12-4,CASSLSRTIITDTQYF,TGTGCCAGCAGTTTATCACGGACTATTATCACAGATACGCAGTATTTT
few,TRBD2,TRBJ2-3,TRBV5-1,CASSFWASGRRRDTQYF,TGCGCCAGCAGCTTTTGGGCTAGCGGGAGGCGTAGAGATACGCAGTATTTT
NA,NA,TRBJ1-1,TRBV12-3/TRBV12-4,CASSLGGGAAEAFF,TGTGCCAGCAGTTTAGGTGGGGGCGCGGCGGAAGCTTTCTTT
many,TRBD1,TRBJ2-3,TRBV4-2,CASSPKGAWDPTQYF,TGTGCCAGCAGCCCAAAGGGGGCTTGGGACCCGACGCAGTATTTT
NA,NA,TRBJ2-7,TRBV12-3/TRBV12-4,CASSLEGGRTYEQYF,TGTGCCAGCAGCCTAGAGGGGGGACGGACCTACGAGCAGTACTTC
many,NA,TRBJ1-6,TRBV7-8,CASSFNPLVALNSPLHF,TGTGCCAGCAGCTTCAATCCTCTCGTAGCCCTAAATTCACCCCTCCACTTT
few,NA,TRBJ2-3,TRBV7-3,CASSLSHGGWAQYF,TGTGCCAGCAGCTTATCCCATGGAGGGTGGGCGCAGTATTTT
many,TRBD1,TRBJ2-5,TRBV12-3/TRBV12-4,CASSFGWKGALGETQYF,TGTGCCAGCAGTTTCGGGTGGAAGGGGGCTCTTGGAGAGACCCAGTACTTC